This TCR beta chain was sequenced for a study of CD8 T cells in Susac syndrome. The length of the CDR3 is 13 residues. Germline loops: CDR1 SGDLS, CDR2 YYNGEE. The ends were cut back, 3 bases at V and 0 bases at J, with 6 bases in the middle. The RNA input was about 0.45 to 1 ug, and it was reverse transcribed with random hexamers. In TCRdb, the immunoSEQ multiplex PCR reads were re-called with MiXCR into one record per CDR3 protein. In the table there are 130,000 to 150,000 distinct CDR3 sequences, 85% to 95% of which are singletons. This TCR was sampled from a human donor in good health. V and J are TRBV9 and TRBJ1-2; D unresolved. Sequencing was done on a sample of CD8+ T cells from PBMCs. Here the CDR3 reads CASSDTTNYGYTF. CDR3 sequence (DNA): TGTGCCAGCAGCGACACAACTAACTATGGCTACACCTTC.